Below, 17 T cell receptor beta chains from the same sample are listed, as sequenced in a study of T-cell reconstitution after alpha-beta-depleted transplantation in children. Researchers prepared the TCRbeta library using unique molecular identifiers, the study reports. Via MiXCR, TCRdb re-called the PCR reads, giving one row per CDR3 protein. Of around 440,000 distinct CDR3 sequences listed, 16% are singletons. The source material was PBMCs, mostly from graft donor cells, sampled 360 days after TCRalphabeta/CD19-depleted stem cell transplant. These receptors came from a boy younger than two who had a stem cell transplant for Wiskott-Aldrich syndrome, so the T cells may come from the graft donor.

The rearrangement uses TRBV7-9 and TRBJ2-7, with 10 bases matching TRBD1. Germline V gene data show CDR1 as SEHNR and CDR2 as FQNEAQ (reference sequence). Germline trimming cut 5 bases from V and 4 bases from J; bases unmatched to any gene: 8. CDR3 length: 15 amino acids. The CDR3, as DNA: TGTGCCAGCAGCGCGACAGGGGGCCTTGGTTACGAGCAGTACTTC. This encodes CASSATGGLGYEQYF.

This chain connects TRBV6-2 or TRBV6-3 to TRBJ2-1; D is ambiguous. The ends were cut back, 5 bases at V and 0 bases at J, with 11 bases in the middle. The CDR3 extends over 15 amino acids. Germline CDR1 reads MNHEY; CDR2 reads SVGEGT. The CDR3, as DNA: TGTGCCAGCAGTGCTAGTTCCCTCTCCTACAATGAGCAGTTCTTC. It specifies CASSASSLSYNEQFF.

This clonotype was seen more than once but under ten times. The chain couples TRBV20-1 to TRBJ2-7, with 9 bases lining up with TRBD2. CDR3 length: 15 amino acids. V lost 1 base to trimming and J lost 0 bases; unmatched junction nucleotides: 4. Looked up from germline, CDR1 is DFQATT and CDR2 is SNEGSKA (reference sequence). Here the CDR3 reads CSARGRTSVSYEQYF. The CDR3 nucleotides read TGCAGTGCTAGAGGCAGGACTAGCGTCTCCTACGAGCAGTACTTC.

This clonotype was seen more than once but under ten times. The chain has TRBV4-3 and TRBJ1-3; no clear D. Germline CDR1 is LGHNA and CDR2 is YSLEER. The CDR3 spans 18 residues. With 3 bases removed from V and 0 bases from J, the gap between germline ends came to 18 bases. Here the CDR3 reads CASSHGPPQAHSGNTIYF. The CDR3 DNA sequence: TGCGCCAGCAGCCACGGTCCCCCGCAGGCCCACTCTGGAAACACCATATATTTT.

The table lists this clonotype with many counts. The genes are TRBV7-2 and TRBJ2-7; 8 nucleotides line up with TRBD2. The CDR3 length is 14 residues. CDR1 and CDR2 (germline): SGHTA, FQGNSA. J lost 6 bases, V lost 0 bases, and 4 bases had no gene match. The CDR3 nucleotides are TGTGCCAGCAGCTTAGCGGCGGGGGGCAGCGAGCAGTACTTC. It yields the protein CASSLAAGGSEQYF.

The chain joins TRBV11-2 to TRBJ2-3; 12 nucleotides line up with TRBD2. This CDR3 comprises 18 residues. J gave up 6 bases and V 1 base, and 11 bases lay outside the gene matches. Per the germline V gene, CDR1 is SGHAT and CDR2 is FQNNGV. The CDR3 loop reads CASSLGRSSGRAGDTQYF. The CDR3 bases are TGTGCCAGCAGCTTAGGACGGTCTAGCGGGAGGGCTGGGGATACGCAGTATTTT.

This clonotype has a count of ten or more. The chain is built from TRBV29-1 and TRBJ2-1; D unclear. The CDR3 is 14 amino acids. Germline V gives CDR1 SQVTM, CDR2 ANQGSEA. With 6 bases removed from V and 0 bases from J, the gap between germline ends came to 12 bases. The DNA for the CDR3 is TGCAGCGTCTCGACCGAGAGCTCCTACAATGAGCAGTTCTTC. As protein: CSVSTESSYNEQFF.

The chain uses TRBV20-1 and TRBJ2-5; 9 bases align to TRBD2. CDR1 is DFQATT, CDR2 SNEGSKA, per germline (reference sequence). The CDR3 spans 15 residues. The J segment lost 4 bases and the V segment lost 0 bases, leaving 6 bases of the junction unmatched. DNA of the CDR3: TGCAGTGCTAGAGATCTTAGCGGGAGACGAGAGACCCAGTACTTC. It is translated as CSARDLSGRRETQYF.

This clonotype was counted only a few times. V is TRBV12-3 or TRBV12-4 and J is TRBJ2-7; 10 bases are shared with TRBD1. Trimming cost V 2 bases and J 2 bases; bases outside gene matches: 12. The CDR3 extends over 18 amino acids. The CDR3 region has the DNA TGTGCCAGCAGTTTACCCCTCCCGGGACAGGGGAACACCTACGAGCAGTACTTC. It encodes CASSLPLPGQGNTYEQYF.

This clonotype was recorded many times. The chain recombines TRBV6-1 with TRBJ2-1; D is possibly TRBD2 (6 bases). The CDR3 has 15 amino acids. Trimming took off 6 bases at V and 3 bases at J, with 15 bases between the two ends. CDR1 is MNHNS and CDR2 is SASEGT in the germline V gene. The CDR3 region has the DNA TGTGCCAGCAGCCTTGGGAGCGGGCGCTACAATGAGCAGTTCTTC. Translating gives CASSLGSGRYNEQFF.

The CDR3 protein is CASSQDGPTVPQETQYF. The CDR3 nucleotides are TGCGCCAGCAGCCAAGATGGCCCTACGGTGCCGCAAGAGACCCAGTACTTC. The J gene is TRBJ2-5, the V gene TRBV4-3, with unresolved D. V was cut by 0 bases and J by 2 bases, with 16 bases left in between. CDR3 size: 17 residues. Germline loops: CDR1 LGHNA, CDR2 YSLEER.

The rearrangement joins TRBV29-1 to TRBJ2-5; 13 nucleotides match TRBD2. The CDR3 runs to 14 residues. From germline, CDR1 is SQVTM and CDR2 ANQGSEA. V lost 5 bases to trimming and J lost 5 bases; unmatched junction nucleotides: 5. The CDR3 region is CSVTSGGAVETQYF. The DNA for the CDR3 is TGCAGCGTTACTAGCGGGGGGGCGGTGGAGACCCAGTACTTC. Together with reference TRBV29-1 and TRBJ2-5, the CDR3 gives the full variable domain: SAVISQKPSRDICQRGTSLTIQCQVDSQVTMMFWYRQQPGQSLTLIATANQGSEATYESGFVIDKFPISRPNLTFSTLTVSNMSPEDSSIYLCSVTSGGAVETQYFGPGTRLLVL.

This clonotype has a handful of counts. The gene calls are TRBV7-1 and TRBJ1-1; 10 bases align to TRBD1. TRBV7-1 is identified as an open reading frame with a role that is uncertain. The CDR3 covers 21 residues. J was trimmed by 1 base and V by 5 bases; bases with no gene match: 22. CDR3 protein: CASSLTPWGTGVWVGNTEAFF. CDR3 DNA sequence: TGTGCCAGCAGCCTCACACCCTGGGGGACAGGGGTCTGGGTGGGGAACACTGAAGCTTTCTTT.

This clonotype was counted only a few times. The chain uses TRBV3-1 and TRBJ2-7; 10 bases fit TRBD2. V was clipped by 4 bases and J by 1 base; unmatched bases: 10. The CDR3 runs to 17 residues. CDR1 and CDR2 from the germline V gene are LGHDT and YNNKEL (reference sequence). DNA of the CDR3: TGTGCCAGCAGCCCTACTTTACTAGCGGGATTGTCCTACGAGCAGTACTTC. Translating gives CASSPTLLAGLSYEQYF.

The chain joins TRBV7-7 to TRBJ2-3; D not resolved. Trimming removed 2 bases from V and 1 base from J, with 7 bases in between. The CDR3 contains 14 residues. From germline, CDR1 is SSHAT and CDR2 FNYEAQ (reference sequence). In nucleotides, the CDR3 is TGTGCCAGCAGCTTACTGGGTGGCACAGATACGCAGTATTTT. As protein: CASSLLGGTDTQYF.

The J gene is TRBJ2-7, the V gene TRBV3-1, with D uncertain. The CDR3 spans 14 residues. The V and J ends lost 1 base and 4 bases respectively, with 11 bases between them. Germline V gene sequence: CDR1 LGHDT, CDR2 YNNKEL (reference sequence). The CDR3 bases are TGTGCCAGCAGCCAAGCCCACCCCAGATACGAGCAGTACTTC. This gives the protein CASSQAHPRYEQYF.

This clonotype was recorded only once. This sequence joins TRBV12-3 or TRBV12-4 and TRBJ2-2; 8 bases fit TRBD2. Losses at the gene ends were 5 bases for V and 5 bases for J; bases not matched to a gene: 13. The CDR3 extends over 17 amino acids. CDR3 in amino acids: CASSPPPGGPRTGELFF. The CDR3 DNA follows: TGTGCCAGCAGTCCCCCCCCGGGGGGGCCGCGGACCGGGGAGCTGTTTTTT.